The clone carrying this T cell receptor beta chain was counted once. This sample was taken from a study of technical replicates of blood from a handful of donors. The protocol was immunoSEQ multiplex PCR, while the TCRdb copy is restricted to in-frame clones and leaves out a portion. The table has 75,000 to 100,000 clones, 85% to 95% seen once. Germline V gene data show CDR1 as MDHEN and CDR2 as SYDVKM. With V trimmed by 3 bases and J by 0 bases, 10 bases remained unmatched. There are 17 residues in the CDR3. The clonotype was recovered from a human donor in good health. The chain links TRBV28 to TRBJ1-1; 7 nucleotides match TRBD1. The sample taken for sequencing was T cells isolated from PBMCs. The DNA for the CDR3 is TGTGCCAGCAGTTTTTGGGACAGACGAAACCTGAACACTGAAGCTTTCTTT. It yields the protein CASSFWDRRNLNTEAFF.